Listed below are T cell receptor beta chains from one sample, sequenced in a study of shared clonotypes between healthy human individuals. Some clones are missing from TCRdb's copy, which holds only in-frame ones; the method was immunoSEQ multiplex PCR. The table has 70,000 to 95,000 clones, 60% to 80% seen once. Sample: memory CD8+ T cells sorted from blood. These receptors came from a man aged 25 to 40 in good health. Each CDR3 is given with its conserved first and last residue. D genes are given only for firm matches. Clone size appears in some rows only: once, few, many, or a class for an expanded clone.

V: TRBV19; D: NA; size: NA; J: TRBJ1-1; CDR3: CASRNLDSPMNTEAFF; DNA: TGTGCCAGTAGGAATCTCGACAGCCCAATGAACACTGAAGCTTTCTTT
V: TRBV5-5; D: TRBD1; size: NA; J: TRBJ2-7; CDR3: CASSGQAASYEQYF; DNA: TGTGCCAGCAGCGGACAGGCGGCTAGCTACGAGCAGTACTTC
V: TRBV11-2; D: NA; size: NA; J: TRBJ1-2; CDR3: CASSVPGAEVIGYTF; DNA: TGTGCCAGCAGTGTACCAGGGGCCGAAGTAATCGGCTACACCTTC
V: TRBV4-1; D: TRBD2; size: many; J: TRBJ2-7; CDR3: CASSQESSSGYEQYF; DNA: TGCGCCAGCAGCCAAGAGTCATCTAGCGGCTACGAGCAGTACTTC
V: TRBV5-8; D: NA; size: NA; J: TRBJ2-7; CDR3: CASIRNPQAGYEQYF; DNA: TGTGCCAGCATCAGGAACCCCCAGGCGGGCTACGAGCAGTACTTC
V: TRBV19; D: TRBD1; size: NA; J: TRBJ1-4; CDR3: CASIGQGLDGKLFF; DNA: TGTGCCAGTATTGGACAGGGCCTCGATGGAAAACTGTTTTTT
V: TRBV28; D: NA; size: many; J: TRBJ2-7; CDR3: CASSSVYEQYF; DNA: TGTGCCAGCAGTTCGGTGTACGAGCAGTACTTC
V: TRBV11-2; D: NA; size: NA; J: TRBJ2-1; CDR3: CASSSAYNEQFF; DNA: TGTGCCAGCAGCTCCGCCTACAATGAGCAGTTCTTC
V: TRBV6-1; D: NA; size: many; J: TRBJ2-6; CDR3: CASEDESSGANVLTF; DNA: TGTGCCAGTGAGGACGAGTCCTCTGGGGCCAACGTCCTGACTTTC
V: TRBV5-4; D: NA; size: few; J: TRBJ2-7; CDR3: CASSLAAASSYEQYF; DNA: TGTGCCAGCAGCTTGGCCGCAGCCAGCTCCTACGAGCAGTACTTC
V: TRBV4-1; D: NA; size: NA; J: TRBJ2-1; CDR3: CASSQLDSNEQFF; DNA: TGCGCCAGCAGCCAACTAGACTCCAATGAGCAGTTCTTC
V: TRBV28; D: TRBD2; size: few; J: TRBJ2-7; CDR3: CASSPGLAPTYEQYF; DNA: TGTGCCAGCAGCCCGGGACTAGCGCCGACCTACGAGCAGTACTTC
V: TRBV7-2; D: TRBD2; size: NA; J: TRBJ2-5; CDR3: CASSFGGSLDTQYF; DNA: TGTGCCAGCAGCTTCGGCGGGAGTTTGGATACCCAGTACTTC
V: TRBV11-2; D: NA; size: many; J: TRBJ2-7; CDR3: CASSPRNYEQYF; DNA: TGTGCCAGCAGCCCACGAAACTACGAGCAGTACTTC
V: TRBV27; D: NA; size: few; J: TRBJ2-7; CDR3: CASSLGQSGYEQYF; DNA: TGTGCCAGCAGTTTAGGCCAATCCGGCTACGAGCAGTACTTC
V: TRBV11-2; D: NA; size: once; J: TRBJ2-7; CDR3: CASSQWDLGYEQYF; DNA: TGTGCCAGCAGCCAATGGGACTTAGGGTACGAGCAGTACTTC
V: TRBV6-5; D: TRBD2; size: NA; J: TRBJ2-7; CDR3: CASRRLAESYEQYF; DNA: TGTGCCAGCAGACGACTAGCGGAGTCCTACGAGCAGTACTTC
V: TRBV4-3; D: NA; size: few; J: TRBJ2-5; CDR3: CASSQDFPAQETQYF; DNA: TGCGCCAGCAGCCAAGATTTTCCAGCCCAAGAGACCCAGTACTTC
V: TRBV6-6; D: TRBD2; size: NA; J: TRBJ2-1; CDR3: CASSYSLAGGNEQFF; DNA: TGTGCCAGCAGTTACTCACTAGCGGGGGGCAATGAGCAGTTCTTC
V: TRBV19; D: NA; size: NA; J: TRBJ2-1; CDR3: CASSTPDSTSSYNEQFF; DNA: TGTGCCAGTAGTACACCGGACAGTACCAGCTCCTACAATGAGCAGTTCTTC
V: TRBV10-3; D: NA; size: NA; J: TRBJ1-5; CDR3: CAISGGLNQPQHF; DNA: TGTGCCATCAGTGGAGGGCTGAATCAGCCCCAGCATTTT
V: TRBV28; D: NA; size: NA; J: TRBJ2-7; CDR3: CASSSSYEQYF; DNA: TGTGCCAGCAGTTCTTCCTACGAGCAGTACTTC
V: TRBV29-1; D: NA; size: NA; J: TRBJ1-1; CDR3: CSVEEGLEAFF; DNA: TGCAGCGTTGAAGAAGGTCTGGAAGCTTTCTTT
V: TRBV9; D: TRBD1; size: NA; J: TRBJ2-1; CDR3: CASSAPGQGQQGDNEQFF; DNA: TGTGCCAGCAGCGCACCGGGACAGGGGCAGCAGGGAGATAATGAGCAGTTCTTC
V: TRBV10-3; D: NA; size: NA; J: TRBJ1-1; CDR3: CATQEGNTEAFF; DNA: TGTGCCACCCAGGAGGGGAACACTGAAGCTTTCTTT
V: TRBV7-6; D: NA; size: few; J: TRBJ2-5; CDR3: CASSRDSEETQYF; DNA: TGTGCCAGCAGCCGGGACTCCGAAGAGACCCAGTACTTC
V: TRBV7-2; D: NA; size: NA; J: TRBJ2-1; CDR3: CASSRSARYPDNEQFF; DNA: TGTGCCAGCAGCCGTTCCGCTAGATATCCGGACAATGAGCAGTTCTTC
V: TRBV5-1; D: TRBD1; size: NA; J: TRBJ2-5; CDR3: CASSGGQGSSETQYF; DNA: TGCGCCAGCAGCGGAGGACAGGGTTCTTCGGAGACCCAGTACTTC
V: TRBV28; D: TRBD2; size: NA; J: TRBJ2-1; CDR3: CASGPGLAVYNEQFF; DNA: TGTGCCAGCGGCCCGGGACTAGCAGTTTACAATGAGCAGTTCTTC
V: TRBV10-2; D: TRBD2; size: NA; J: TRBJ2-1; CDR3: CASSTRGGTSGRTYNEQFF; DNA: TGCGCCAGCAGTACTCGAGGGGGGACTAGCGGGAGAACCTACAATGAGCAGTTCTTC
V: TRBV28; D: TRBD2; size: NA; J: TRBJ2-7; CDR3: CASSKTPGLAFGEQYF; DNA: TGTGCCAGCAGTAAAACACCGGGACTAGCTTTTGGCGAGCAGTACTTC
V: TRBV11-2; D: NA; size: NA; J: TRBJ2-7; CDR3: CASSYNRLPTYEQYF; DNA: TGTGCCAGCAGCTACAACAGGTTACCTACCTACGAGCAGTACTTC
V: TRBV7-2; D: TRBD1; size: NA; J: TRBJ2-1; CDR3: CASSLGTGGDEQFF; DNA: TGTGCCAGCAGCTTGGGGACAGGGGGGGATGAGCAGTTCTTC
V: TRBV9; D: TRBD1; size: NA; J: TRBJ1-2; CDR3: CASSFRDRGRYGYTF; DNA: TGTGCCAGCAGCTTCCGGGACAGGGGCCGGTATGGCTACACCTTC
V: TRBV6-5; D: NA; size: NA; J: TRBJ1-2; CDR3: CASSPTGGAYGYTF; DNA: TGTGCCAGCAGTCCGACCGGGGGAGCCTATGGCTACACCTTC
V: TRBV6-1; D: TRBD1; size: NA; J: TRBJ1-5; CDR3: CASSEARTGWQPQHF; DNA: TGTGCCAGCAGTGAGGCTAGGACAGGGTGGCAGCCCCAGCATTTT
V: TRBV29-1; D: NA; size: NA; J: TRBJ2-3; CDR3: CSAGERTSTDTQYF; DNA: TGCAGCGCCGGGGAGAGAACTAGCACAGATACGCAGTATTTT
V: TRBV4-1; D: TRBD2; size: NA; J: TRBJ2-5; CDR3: CASSLRLAENQETQYF; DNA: TGCGCCAGCAGCCTAAGACTAGCGGAAAACCAAGAGACCCAGTACTTC
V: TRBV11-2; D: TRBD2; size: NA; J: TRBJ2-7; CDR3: CASSLVIGSGSSYEQYF; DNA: TGTGCCAGCAGCTTAGTAATTGGTAGCGGGAGCTCCTACGAGCAGTACTTC
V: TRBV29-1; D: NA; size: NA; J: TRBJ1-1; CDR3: CSARRAGSMNTEAFF; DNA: TGCAGCGCCCGGAGGGCAGGTTCTATGAACACTGAAGCTTTCTTT
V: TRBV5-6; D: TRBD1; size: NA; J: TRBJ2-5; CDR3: CASSTGQGGETQYF; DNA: TGTGCCAGCAGCACGGGACAGGGAGGAGAGACCCAGTACTTC
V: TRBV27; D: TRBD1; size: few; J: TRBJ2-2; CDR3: CASSLTGQGRNTGELFF; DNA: TGTGCCAGCAGTTTGACCGGACAGGGCAGAAACACCGGGGAGCTGTTTTTT
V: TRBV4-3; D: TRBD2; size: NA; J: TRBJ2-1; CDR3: CASSQTTSGTRNEQFF; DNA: TGCGCCAGCAGCCAAACGACTAGCGGGACGCGGAATGAGCAGTTCTTC
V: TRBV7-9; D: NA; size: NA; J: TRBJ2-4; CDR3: CASSLAPQLAKNIQYF; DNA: TGTGCCAGCAGCTTAGCGCCCCAGTTAGCCAAAAACATTCAGTACTTC
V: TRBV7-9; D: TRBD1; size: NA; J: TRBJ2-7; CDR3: CASSPRDRVGYEQYF; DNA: TGTGCCAGCAGCCCCCGGGACAGGGTAGGGTACGAGCAGTACTTC
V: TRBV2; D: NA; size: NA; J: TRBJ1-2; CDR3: CASSVSGSDYTF; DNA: TGTGCCAGCAGCGTTAGCGGGTCGGACTACACCTTC
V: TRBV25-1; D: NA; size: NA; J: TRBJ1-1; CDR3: CASSHRVLENTEAFF; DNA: TGTGCCAGCAGCCACAGGGTTTTGGAGAACACTGAAGCTTTCTTT
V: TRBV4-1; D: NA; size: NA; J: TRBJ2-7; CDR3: CASSQVRGSAYEQYF; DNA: TGCGCCAGCAGCCAAGTCCGTGGGAGCGCCTACGAGCAGTACTTC